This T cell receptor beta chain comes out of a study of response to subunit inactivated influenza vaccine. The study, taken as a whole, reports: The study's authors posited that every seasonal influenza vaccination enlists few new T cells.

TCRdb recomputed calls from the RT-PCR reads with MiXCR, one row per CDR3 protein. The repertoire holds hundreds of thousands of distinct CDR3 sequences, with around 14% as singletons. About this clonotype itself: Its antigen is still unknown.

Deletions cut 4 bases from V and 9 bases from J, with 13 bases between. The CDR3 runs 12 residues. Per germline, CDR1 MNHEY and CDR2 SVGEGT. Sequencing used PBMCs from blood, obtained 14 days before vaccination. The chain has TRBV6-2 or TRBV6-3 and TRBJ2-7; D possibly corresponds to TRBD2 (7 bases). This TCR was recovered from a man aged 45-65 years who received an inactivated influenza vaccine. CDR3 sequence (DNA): TGTGCCAGCAGTTCGGCCGGGGGGCTGCAGTACTTC. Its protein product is CASSSAGGLQYF.